These 27 T cell receptor beta chains came from one sample sequenced in a study of blood T cell repertoires in COVID-19. Sequenced by immunoSEQ multiplex PCR; TCRdb stores in-frame clones only, minus some. Here the sample spans about 260,000 clones, 86% being singletons. Material: peripheral blood. Receptors were obtained from a man aged 35-49 years with active or convalescent COVID-19.

This chain joins TRBV7-9 and TRBJ2-5, with D tentatively TRBD1 (6 bases). The V gene lost 1 base and the J gene lost 5 bases, with 17 bases spanning the gap. Germline CDR1 and CDR2: SEHNR and FQNEAQ (reference sequence). The CDR3 totals 16 residues. CDR3 sequence reads: CASSLGTTGWRETQYF. CDR3 in DNA: TGTGCCAGCAGCTTAGGGACAACAGGGTGGCGGGAGACCCAGTACTTC.

The chain joins TRBV9 to TRBJ2-7, with a possible D match to TRBD2 (6 bases). There are 14 residues in the CDR3. Germline V gene lookup returns CDR1 SGDLS and CDR2 YYNGEE. V was cut by 0 bases and J by 3 bases, with 10 bases left in between. The CDR3 region is CASSVEASDYEQYF. CDR3 nucleotide sequence: TGTGCCAGCAGCGTAGAGGCTAGCGACTACGAGCAGTACTTC.

The chain is built from TRBV11-2 and TRBJ2-1, with 10 bases lining up with TRBD2. This CDR3 spans 16 amino acids. CDR1 is SGHAT and CDR2 is FQNNGV in the germline V gene. V shed 2 bases and J 8 bases; nucleotides not matched to a gene: 9. Written as DNA, the CDR3 is TGTGCCAGCAGCTTAATATTAGCGGGAGGAGTAGATGAGCAGTTCTTC. It translates to CASSLILAGGVDEQFF. Full variable domain (remainder filled in from reference TRBV11-2 and TRBJ2-1): EAGVAQSPRYKIIEKRQSVAFWCNPISGHATLYWYQQILGQGPKLLIQFQNNGVVDDSQLPKDRFSAERLKGVDSTLKIQPAKLEDSAVYLCASSLILAGGVDEQFFGPGTRLTVL.

The chain joins TRBV2 to TRBJ1-5, with TRBD1 matching 7 bases. V lost 5 bases and J lost 6; bases outside the gene matches: 4. Looked up from germline, CDR1 is SNHLY and CDR2 is FYNNEI. The CDR3 loop spans 13 amino acids. The chain's CDR3 is CASSQGVGQPQHF. CDR3 nucleotide sequence: TGTGCCAGCAGTCAGGGGGTGGGTCAGCCCCAGCATTTT.

This chain links TRBV27 with TRBJ1-2; unclear D gene. The V end lost 2 bases, the J end lost 4 bases, and 8 bases lay between the germline ends. There are 13 residues in the CDR3. Germline V lookup: CDR1 MNHEY, CDR2 SMNVEV (reference sequence). This CDR3 is CASSLASTYGYTF. CDR3 DNA sequence: TGTGCCAGCAGTTTAGCGTCAACCTATGGCTACACCTTC.

The chain joins TRBV6-5 to TRBJ1-2, with TRBD1 matching 10 bases. CDR1 and CDR2 from the germline V gene are MNHEY and SVGAGI. The CDR3 has 12 amino acids. Unmatched junction bases numbered 0, after V lost 8 bases and J lost 3 bases. Here the CDR3 reads CASGTGDYGYTF. Written as DNA, the CDR3 is TGTGCCAGCGGGACAGGGGACTATGGCTACACCTTC.

The V and J genes are TRBV7-9 and TRBJ1-1; D gene uncertain. The CDR3 is 14 amino acids. In germline, CDR1 is SEHNR, CDR2 FQNEAQ (reference sequence). Trimming took off 1 base at V and 3 bases at J, with 9 bases between the two ends. For the CDR3, the DNA is TGTGCCAGCAGCTTAGACTCGGCGGACACTGAAGCTTTCTTT. Translating it yields CASSLDSADTEAFF.

This chain links TRBV2 with TRBJ1-5, with a tentative D call TRBD1 (6 bases). Trimming took off 8 bases at V and 1 base at J, with 6 bases between the two ends. There are 12 residues in the CDR3. Germline loops: CDR1 SNHLY, CDR2 FYNNEI. The DNA of the CDR3 is TGTGCCAGCCAGGGGAGCAATCAGCCCCAGCATTTT. Translation gives CASQGSNQPQHF.

This clone was detected only a few times. The chain combines TRBV19 with TRBJ1-5; 10 bases align to TRBD1. V shed 10 bases and J 6 bases; nucleotides not matched to a gene: 15. The CDR3 sequence is 16 residues long. Germline V gene lookup returns CDR1 LNHDA and CDR2 SQIVND (reference sequence). This CDR3 is CATAFTGTGAIQPQHF. The CDR3 bases are TGTGCCACCGCATTCACCGGGACAGGGGCAATTCAGCCCCAGCATTTT.

This clone was counted once. The rearrangement joins TRBV7-9 to TRBJ1-2, with a possible D match to TRBD1 (5 bases). Trimming pared 8 bases from V and 3 bases from J, leaving 13 bases between. This CDR3 has 13 residues. CDR1 and CDR2 (germline): SEHNR, FQNEAQ (reference sequence). CDR3 DNA sequence: TGTGCCAGCTTCGACAGCCAGGACTATGGCTACACCTTC. Translating it yields CASFDSQDYGYTF.

The chain links TRBV28 to TRBJ1-3; TRBD1 might be the D (5 bases). Looked up from germline, CDR1 is MDHEN and CDR2 is SYDVKM. The V and J ends lost 3 bases and 0 bases respectively, with 18 bases between them. CDR3 length: 18 residues. The CDR3 is CASSLATAHYYSGNTIYF. For the CDR3, the DNA is TGTGCCAGCAGTTTGGCGACAGCACACTACTACTCTGGAAACACCATATATTTT. Complete variable domain (other parts from reference TRBV28 and TRBJ1-3): DVKVTQSSRYLVKRTGEKVFLECVQDMDHENMFWYRQDPGLGLRLIYFSYDVKMKEKGDIPEGYSVSREKKERFSLILESASTNQTSMYLCASSLATAHYYSGNTIYFGEGSWLTVV.

J is TRBJ2-5 and V is TRBV24-1, with 8 nucleotides matching TRBD1. The germline gives CDR1 KGHDR, CDR2 SFDVKD. Trimming at V came to 3 bases and at J to 5 bases, leaving 10 bases not matched to a gene. This CDR3 has 16 residues. Here the CDR3 DNA reads TGTGCCACCAGTGATCCTACAGGGGGTTATGGCGAGACCCAGTACTTC. Its protein is CATSDPTGGYGETQYF.

This clone was recorded a few times. The V call is TRBV5-6, the J call TRBJ1-2, with a possible D match to TRBD1 (5 bases). Trimming took 0 bases from V and 1 from J, leaving 7 bases between them. The length of the CDR3 is 14 residues. Germline-derived CDR1 and CDR2 are SGHDT and YYEEEE. CDR3 sequence (DNA): TGTGCCAGCAGCTTGGCTGACAGTAACTATGGCTACACCTTC. Protein product: CASSLADSNYGYTF.

The chain combines TRBV10-1 with TRBJ2-7, with 11 bases matching TRBD2. Trimming removed 6 bases from V and 4 bases from J; junction bases left unmatched: 5. Per germline, CDR1 WNHNN and CDR2 SYGVQD (reference sequence). The CDR3 consists of 14 residues. CDR3 sequence reads: CASRDLAGGYEQYF. CDR3 DNA: TGCGCCAGCAGGGACCTAGCGGGAGGTTACGAGCAGTACTTC.

This rearrangement joins TRBV2 to TRBJ1-4; D not resolved. Trimming stripped 11 bases from V and 5 bases from J, with 15 bases between. CDR1 is SNHLY and CDR2 is FYNNEI in the germline V gene. This CDR3 is built from 13 residues. This chain's CDR3 is CAAETRLNEKLFF. DNA of the CDR3: TGTGCCGCAGAGACCAGGTTGAATGAAAAACTGTTTTTT.

The genes are TRBV7-3 and TRBJ1-1; 7 bases agree with TRBD1. The V gene end was trimmed by 3 bases and the J gene end by 4 bases; junction bases not matched to a gene: 5. There are 14 residues in the CDR3. Germline loops: CDR1 SGHTA, CDR2 FQGTGA. CDR3: CASSFRGMGTEAFF. The CDR3 coding sequence is TGTGCCAGCAGCTTCAGGGGGATGGGCACTGAAGCTTTCTTT.

This clone was recorded many times. The genes are TRBV5-1 and TRBJ2-2, with TRBD2 as a possible D gene (5 bases). This CDR3 has 15 amino acids. Germline V lookup: CDR1 SGHRS, CDR2 YFSETQ. Trimming took off 0 bases at V and 3 bases at J, with 9 bases between the two ends. CDR3 sequence reads: CASSLVLADTGELFF. DNA for the CDR3: TGCGCCAGCAGCTTGGTGCTAGCAGACACCGGGGAGCTGTTTTTT.

This sequence joins TRBV7-6 and TRBJ1-4; 10 bases map to TRBD1. The germline gives CDR1 SGHVS, CDR2 FNYEAQ. Trimming removed 0 bases from V and 8 bases from J; junction bases left unmatched: 9. The CDR3 is 17 residues long. Written as DNA, the CDR3 is TGTGCCAGCAGCTTAGCATACAGGGACAGGGGAAAGGAAAAACTGTTTTTT. It specifies CASSLAYRDRGKEKLFF.

The V gene is TRBV2, the J gene TRBJ1-2; 7 nucleotides line up with TRBD1. The CDR3 is 16 amino acids. The V gene's germline CDR1 is SNHLY and CDR2 FYNNEI. Trimming cost V 5 bases and J 10 bases; bases outside gene matches: 19. The CDR3 protein is CASSSPTFRDRVAYTF. The CDR3 coding sequence is TGTGCCAGCAGTTCTCCAACCTTCCGGGACAGAGTGGCCTACACCTTC.

The genes are TRBV27 and TRBJ2-3; 8 positions agree with TRBD2. The germline CDR1 and CDR2 sequences are MNHEY and SMNVEV (reference sequence). V shed 5 bases, J shed 2 bases, and the junction held 6 bases outside the gene matches. The CDR3 extends over 15 amino acids. For the CDR3, the DNA is TGTGCCAGCAGTGCCCTAGCGGGCCTCACAGATACGCAGTATTTT. This sequence encodes CASSALAGLTDTQYF.

The rearrangement uses TRBV5-1 and TRBJ2-7, with 10 bases fitting TRBD2. V gave up 6 bases and J gave up 0 bases; unmatched junction bases: 12. Germline lookup yields CDR1 SGHRS and CDR2 YFSETQ. The CDR3 sequence is 17 residues long. CDR3 coding DNA: TGCGCCAGCACCTCCGGTCCAGCGGGAGGGGTCTCCTACGAGCAGTACTTC. Amino acid sequence: CASTSGPAGGVSYEQYF. The whole variable domain, filled in from reference TRBV5-1 and TRBJ2-7, reads KAGVTQTPRYLIKTRGQQVTLSCSPISGHRSVSWYQQTPGQGLQFLFEYFSETQRNKGNFPGRFSGRQFSNSRSEMNVSTLELGDSALYLCASTSGPAGGVSYEQYFGPGTRLTVT.

The chain recombines TRBV10-3 with TRBJ2-1; 8 bases match TRBD2. Germline V gene sequence: CDR1 ENHRY, CDR2 SYGVKD. The CDR3 has 20 amino acids. Trimming at V came to 4 bases and at J to 8 bases, leaving 25 bases not matched to a gene. This CDR3 reads CAISASNQPSPSGSRYEQFF. Written as DNA, the CDR3 is TGTGCCATCAGTGCCTCTAACCAACCTTCCCCGAGCGGGAGTCGGTATGAGCAGTTCTTC.

The chain joins TRBV9 to TRBJ2-3; D gene unclear. This CDR3 has 13 residues. V lost 1 base, J lost 2 bases, and 5 bases lay in between. CDR1 is SGDLS, CDR2 YYNGEE, per germline. The CDR3 nucleotides are TGTGCCAGCAGCGTACAACTCACAGATACGCAGTATTTT. Translation gives CASSVQLTDTQYF. The complete variable domain, with remaining parts taken from reference TRBV9 and TRBJ2-3, reads DSGVTQTPKHLITATGQRVTLRCSPRSGDLSVYWYQQSLDQGLQFLIQYYNGEERAKGNILERFSAQQFPDLHSELNLSSLELGDSALYFCASSVQLTDTQYFGPGTRLTVL.

The genes are TRBV2 and TRBJ1-6, with D unresolved. Trimming stripped 1 base from V and 0 bases from J, with 19 bases between. This CDR3 is built from 20 residues. CDR1 is SNHLY and CDR2 is FYNNEI in the germline V gene. CDR3: CASSEVQWISPSSYNSPLHF. The CDR3 DNA reads as TGTGCCAGCAGTGAAGTACAGTGGATTTCCCCGAGCTCCTATAATTCACCCCTCCACTTT.

The chain has TRBV9 and TRBJ2-2, with D perhaps TRBD1 (6 bases). The CDR3 totals 12 residues. Trimming took off 5 bases at V and 7 bases at J, with 9 bases between the two ends. Germline V gene data show CDR1 as SGDLS and CDR2 as YYNGEE. The CDR3 loop reads CASRKGGGELFF. Written as DNA, the CDR3 is TGTGCCAGCAGAAAAGGGGGCGGGGAGCTGTTTTTT.

The chain has TRBV7-2 and TRBJ1-2; D remains unclear. Germline assignment: CDR1 SGHTA and CDR2 FQGNSA. The CDR3 totals 13 residues. V lost 3 bases and J 8 bases, leaving 13 bases between the germline ends. CDR3: CASSLGPAGGYTF. In nucleotides, the CDR3 is TGTGCCAGCAGCTTGGGCCCAGCAGGCGGCTACACCTTC.

V and J are TRBV6-5 and TRBJ1-1; TRBD1 is a possible D gene (5 bases). Germline V gene data show CDR1 as MNHEY and CDR2 as SVGAGI. The CDR3 runs 13 residues. With 2 bases removed from V and 6 bases from J, the gap between germline ends came to 10 bases. The CDR3, as DNA: TGTGCCAGCAGTTACGGGGGGAGATCTGAAGCTTTCTTT. Translated, it gives CASSYGGRSEAFF.